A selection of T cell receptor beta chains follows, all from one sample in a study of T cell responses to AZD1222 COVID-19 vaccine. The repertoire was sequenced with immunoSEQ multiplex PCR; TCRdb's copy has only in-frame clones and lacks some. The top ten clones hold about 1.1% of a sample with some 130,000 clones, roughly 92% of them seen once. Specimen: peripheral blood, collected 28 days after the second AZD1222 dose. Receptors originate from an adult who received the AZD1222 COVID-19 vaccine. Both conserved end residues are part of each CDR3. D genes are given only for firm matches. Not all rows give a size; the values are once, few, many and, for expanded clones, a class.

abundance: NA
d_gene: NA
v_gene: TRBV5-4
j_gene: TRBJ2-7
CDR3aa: CASPPRGRDSYEQYF
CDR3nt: TGTGCCAGCCCCCCGCGAGGTCGAGACTCCTACGAGCAGTACTTC

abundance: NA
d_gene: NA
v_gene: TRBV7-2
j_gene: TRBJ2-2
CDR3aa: CASRYSTGELFF
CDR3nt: TGTGCCAGCAGGTACAGCACCGGGGAGCTGTTTTTT

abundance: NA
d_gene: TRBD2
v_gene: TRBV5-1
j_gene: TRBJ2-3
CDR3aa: CASSSDGLAGADTQYF
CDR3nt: TGCGCCAGCAGCTCGGATGGACTAGCGGGGGCAGATACGCAGTATTTT

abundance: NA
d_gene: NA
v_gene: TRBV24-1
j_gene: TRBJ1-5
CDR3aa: CATSDPQGGRNQPQHF
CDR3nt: TGTGCCACCAGTGACCCACAGGGAGGGCGCAATCAGCCCCAGCATTTT

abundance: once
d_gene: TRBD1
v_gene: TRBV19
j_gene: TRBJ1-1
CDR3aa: CASRRGGENTEAFF
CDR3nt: TGTGCCAGTCGTCGAGGGGGCGAGAACACTGAAGCTTTCTTT

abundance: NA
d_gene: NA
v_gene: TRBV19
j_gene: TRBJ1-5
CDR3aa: CASSIGGPGFPQPQHF
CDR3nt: TGTGCCAGTAGTATCGGCGGTCCGGGTTTCCCGCAGCCCCAGCATTTT

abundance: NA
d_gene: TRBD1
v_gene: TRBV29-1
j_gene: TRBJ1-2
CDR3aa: CSVSPTGAHYGYTF
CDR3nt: TGCAGCGTTTCTCCTACAGGGGCCCACTATGGCTACACCTTC

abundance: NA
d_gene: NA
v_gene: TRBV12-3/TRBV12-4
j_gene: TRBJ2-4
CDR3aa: CASSRTDIQYF
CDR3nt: TGTGCCAGCAGCCGGACGGACATTCAGTACTTC

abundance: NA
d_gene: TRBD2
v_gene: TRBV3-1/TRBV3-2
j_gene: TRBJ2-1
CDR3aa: CASSQGTNGNEQFF
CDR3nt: TGTGCCAGCAGCCAGGGGACTAACGGCAATGAGCAGTTCTTC

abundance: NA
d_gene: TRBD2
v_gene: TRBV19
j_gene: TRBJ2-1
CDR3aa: CASSSRLAGVVDNEQFF
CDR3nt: TGTGCCAGTAGTTCCCGACTAGCGGGGGTTGTCGACAATGAGCAGTTCTTC

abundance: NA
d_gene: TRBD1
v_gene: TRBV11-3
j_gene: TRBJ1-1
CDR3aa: CASSLQTTGAEAFF
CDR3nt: TGTGCCAGCAGCTTACAAACTACAGGGGCTGAAGCTTTCTTT

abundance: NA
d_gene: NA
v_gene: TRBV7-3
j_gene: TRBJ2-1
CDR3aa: CASSLDRYNEQFF
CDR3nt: TGTGCCAGCAGCTTGGACCGGTACAATGAGCAGTTCTTC

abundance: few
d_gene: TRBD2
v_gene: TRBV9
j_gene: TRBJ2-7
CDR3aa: CASSVAAGGTDEQYF
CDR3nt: TGTGCCAGCAGCGTAGCGGCGGGAGGCACGGACGAGCAGTACTTC

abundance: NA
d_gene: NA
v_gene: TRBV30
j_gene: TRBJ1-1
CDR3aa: CAWSVGPEAFF
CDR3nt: TGTGCCTGGAGTGTAGGGCCTGAAGCTTTCTTT

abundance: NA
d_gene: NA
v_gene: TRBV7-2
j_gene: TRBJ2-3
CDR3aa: CASSLARGRASSTDTQYF
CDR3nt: TGTGCCAGCAGCTTAGCAAGGGGCCGGGCTTCTAGCACAGATACGCAGTATTTT

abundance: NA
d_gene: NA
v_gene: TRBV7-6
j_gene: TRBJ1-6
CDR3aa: CASSRRGDYNSPLHF
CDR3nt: TGTGCCAGCAGCCGCAGGGGCGACTATAATTCACCCCTCCACTTT

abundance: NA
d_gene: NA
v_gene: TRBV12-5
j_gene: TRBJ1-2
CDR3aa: CASGLVPTQGYTF
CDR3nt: TGTGCTAGTGGTTTGGTCCCGACCCAAGGCTACACCTTC

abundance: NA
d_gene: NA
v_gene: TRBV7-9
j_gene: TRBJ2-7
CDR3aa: CASSSRPYEQYF
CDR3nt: TGTGCCAGCAGCTCCCGACCCTACGAGCAGTACTTC

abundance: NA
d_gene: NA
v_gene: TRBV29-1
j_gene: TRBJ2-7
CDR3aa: CSVEKDSSYEQYF
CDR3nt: TGCAGCGTTGAGAAGGACAGCTCCTACGAGCAGTACTTC

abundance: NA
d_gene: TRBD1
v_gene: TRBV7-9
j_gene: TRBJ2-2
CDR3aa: CASSLGDRKTGELFF
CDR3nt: TGTGCCAGCAGCCTCGGGGACAGGAAGACCGGGGAGCTGTTTTTT

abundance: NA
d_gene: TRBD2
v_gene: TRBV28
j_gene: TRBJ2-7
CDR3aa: CASSQAGGQWNEQYF
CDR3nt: TGTGCCAGCAGCCAGGCGGGGGGGCAGTGGAACGAGCAGTACTTC

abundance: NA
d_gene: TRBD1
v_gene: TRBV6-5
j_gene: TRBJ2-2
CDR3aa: CASSYRQGAAGELFF
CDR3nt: TGTGCCAGCAGTTACCGACAGGGGGCCGCCGGGGAGCTGTTTTTT

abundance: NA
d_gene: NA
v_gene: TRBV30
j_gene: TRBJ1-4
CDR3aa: CAWRGNLDTEKLFF
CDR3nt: TGTGCCTGGAGGGGAAATTTGGATACTGAAAAACTGTTTTTT

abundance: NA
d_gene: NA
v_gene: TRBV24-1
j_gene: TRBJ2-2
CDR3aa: CATSPAGRSPNTGELFF
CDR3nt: TGTGCCACCAGTCCGGCAGGGCGCTCTCCAAACACCGGGGAGCTGTTTTTT

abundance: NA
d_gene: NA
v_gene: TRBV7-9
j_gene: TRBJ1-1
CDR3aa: CASSIPGRPQNTEAFF
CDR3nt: TGTGCCAGCAGCATTCCGGGACGGCCTCAGAACACTGAAGCTTTCTTT

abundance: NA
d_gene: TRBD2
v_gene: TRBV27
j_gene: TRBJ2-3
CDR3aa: CASSLISGRTDTQYF
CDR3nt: TGTGCCAGCAGTTTAATTAGCGGGCGCACAGATACGCAGTATTTT

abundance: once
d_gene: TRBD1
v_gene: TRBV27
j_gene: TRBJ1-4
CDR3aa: CASSSRTGNFNEKLFF
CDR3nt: TGTGCCAGCAGTTCCCGGACAGGGAATTTTAATGAAAAACTGTTTTTT

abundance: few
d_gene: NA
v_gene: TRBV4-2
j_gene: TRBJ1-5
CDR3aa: CASSRGGNQPQHF
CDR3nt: TGTGCCAGCAGCCGGGGGGGGAATCAGCCCCAGCATTTT

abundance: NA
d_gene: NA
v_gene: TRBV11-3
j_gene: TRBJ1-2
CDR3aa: CASSPSGAYYGYTF
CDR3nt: TGTGCCAGCAGCCCGTCGGGAGCCTACTATGGCTACACCTTC

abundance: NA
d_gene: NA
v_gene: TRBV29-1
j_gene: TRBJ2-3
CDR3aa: CSVTRQSDTQYF
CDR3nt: TGCAGCGTTACCCGACAGTCAGATACGCAGTATTTT

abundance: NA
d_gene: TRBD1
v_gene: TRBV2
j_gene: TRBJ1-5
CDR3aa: CASRRGDRGQPQHF
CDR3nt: TGTGCCAGCAGGAGGGGGGACAGGGGACAGCCCCAGCATTTT

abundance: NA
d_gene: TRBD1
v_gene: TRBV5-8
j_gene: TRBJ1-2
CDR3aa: CASSLGTGVGGGYTF
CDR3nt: TGTGCCAGCAGCTTGGGGACAGGGGTTGGCGGTGGCTACACCTTC

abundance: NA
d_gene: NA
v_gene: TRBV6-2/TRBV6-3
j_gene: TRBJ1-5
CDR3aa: CASSFSSGMSNQPQHF
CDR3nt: TGTGCCAGCAGTTTCTCCTCAGGGATGAGCAATCAGCCCCAGCATTTT

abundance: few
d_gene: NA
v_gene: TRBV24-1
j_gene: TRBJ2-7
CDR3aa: CATSDPRGRAYEQYF
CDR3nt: TGTGCCACCAGTGATCCCAGGGGAAGGGCCTACGAGCAGTACTTC

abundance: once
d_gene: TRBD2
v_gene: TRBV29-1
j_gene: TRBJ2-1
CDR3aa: CSAAPSGRVEQFF
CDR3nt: TGCAGCGCCGCGCCCAGCGGGAGGGTTGAGCAGTTCTTC

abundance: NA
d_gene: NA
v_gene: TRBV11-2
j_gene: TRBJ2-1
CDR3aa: CASSLRGKIFNNEQFF
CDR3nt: TGTGCCAGCAGCTTAAGGGGAAAGATCTTTAACAATGAGCAGTTCTTC

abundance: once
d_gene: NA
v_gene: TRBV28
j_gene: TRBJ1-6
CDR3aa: CASSPFRDNSPLHF
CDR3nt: TGTGCCAGCAGCCCCTTCAGGGATAATTCACCCCTCCACTTT

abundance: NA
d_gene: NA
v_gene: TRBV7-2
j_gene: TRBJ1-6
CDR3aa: CASSQGPDYSPLHF
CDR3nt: TGTGCCAGCAGTCAGGGGCCGGATTATTCACCCCTCCACTTT

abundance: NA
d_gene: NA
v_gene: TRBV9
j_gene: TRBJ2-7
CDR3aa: CASSASGRLYEQYF
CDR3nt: TGTGCCAGCAGCGCCTCGGGACGCCTCTACGAGCAGTACTTC

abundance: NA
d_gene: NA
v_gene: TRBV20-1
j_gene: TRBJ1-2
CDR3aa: CSVTHDYGYTF
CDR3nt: TGCAGTGTTACACACGACTATGGCTACACCTTC

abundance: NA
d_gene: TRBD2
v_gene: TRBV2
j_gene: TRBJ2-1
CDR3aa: CASSESWTRSNEQFF
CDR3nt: TGTGCCAGCAGTGAATCCTGGACTAGGTCCAATGAGCAGTTCTTC

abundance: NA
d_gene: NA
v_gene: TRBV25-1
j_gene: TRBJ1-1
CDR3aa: CASSRLRGTEAFF
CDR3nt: TGTGCCAGCAGCCGGCTCCGGGGTACTGAAGCTTTCTTT

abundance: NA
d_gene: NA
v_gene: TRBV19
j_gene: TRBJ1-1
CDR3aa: CASSILDYTEAFF
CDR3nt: TGTGCCAGTAGTATTCTAGATTACACTGAAGCTTTCTTT

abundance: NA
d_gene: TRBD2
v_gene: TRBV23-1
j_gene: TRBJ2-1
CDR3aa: CASSHWLAESYNEQFF
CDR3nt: TGCGCCAGCAGTCATTGGCTAGCGGAGTCCTACAATGAGCAGTTCTTC

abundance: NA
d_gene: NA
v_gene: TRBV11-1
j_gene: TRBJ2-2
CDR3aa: CASSLERTGELFF
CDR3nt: TGTGCCAGCAGCTTAGAACGGACCGGGGAGCTGTTTTTT